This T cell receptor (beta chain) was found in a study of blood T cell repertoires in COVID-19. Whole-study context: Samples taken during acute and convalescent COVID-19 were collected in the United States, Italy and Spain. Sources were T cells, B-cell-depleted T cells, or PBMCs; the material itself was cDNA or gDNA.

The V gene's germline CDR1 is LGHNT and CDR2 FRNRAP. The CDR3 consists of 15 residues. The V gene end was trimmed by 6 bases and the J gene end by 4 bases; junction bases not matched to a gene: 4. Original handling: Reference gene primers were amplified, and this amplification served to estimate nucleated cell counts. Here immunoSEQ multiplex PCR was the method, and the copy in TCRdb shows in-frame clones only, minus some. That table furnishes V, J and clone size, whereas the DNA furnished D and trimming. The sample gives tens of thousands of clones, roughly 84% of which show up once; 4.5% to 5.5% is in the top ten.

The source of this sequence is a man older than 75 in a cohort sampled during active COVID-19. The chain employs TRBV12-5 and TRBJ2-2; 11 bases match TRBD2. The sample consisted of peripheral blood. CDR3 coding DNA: TGTGCTAGTGGCCACGGACTAGCGGGCACCGGGGAGCTGTTTTTT. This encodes CASGHGLAGTGELFF.